Shown below are 13 T cell receptor beta chains from a single sample sequenced in a study of cytomegalovirus exposure and HLA in healthy donors. The PCR ran on 60 Vbeta and 13 Jbeta primers. Sequenced by immunoSEQ multiplex PCR; TCRdb stores in-frame clones only, minus some. The sample consists of around 120,000 clones, 82% of them appearing once. The sequencing input was PBMCs. The receptors here all came from a male donor in good health and CMV-seropositive.

This clone appeared a few times. The chain combines TRBV21-1 with TRBJ1-1. TRBV21-1 is annotated as a pseudogene. This CDR3 is built from 15 residues. CDR3: CASSASLVRNTEAFF. In DNA form, the CDR3 reads TGTGCCAGCAGCGCCTCTCTTGTGCGGAACACTGAAGCTTTCTTT.

V is TRBV19 and J is TRBJ1-5, with TRBD1 matching over 7 bases. Germline-derived CDR1 and CDR2 are LNHDA and SQIVND (reference sequence). The CDR3 extends over 14 amino acids. The trim removed 10 bases at V and 1 base at J, leaving 7 bases unmatched. For the CDR3, the DNA is TGTGCCACAGACCGGGACAGAAGCAATCAGCCCCAGCATTTT. It encodes CATDRDRSNQPQHF. Full variable domain (rest looked up from reference TRBV19 and TRBJ1-5): DGGITQSPKYLFRKEGQNVTLSCEQNLNHDAMYWYRQDPGQGLRLIYYSQIVNDFQKGDIAEGYSVSREKKESFPLTVTSAQKNPTAFYLCATDRDRSNQPQHFGDGTRLSIL.

The chain carries TRBV10-3 and TRBJ2-7, with 9 bases matching TRBD2. V lost 10 bases, J lost 6 bases, and 7 bases stayed unmatched. Germline V gene data show CDR1 as ENHRY and CDR2 as SYGVKD. This CDR3 is 12 amino acids long. This chain's CDR3 is CATLAGAGEQYF. In DNA form, the CDR3 reads TGTGCCACCTTAGCGGGAGCCGGCGAGCAGTACTTC.

V and J are TRBV28 and TRBJ2-2; a weak D match, TRBD1 (6 bases). CDR3 size: 15 residues. Germline lookup yields CDR1 MDHEN and CDR2 SYDVKM. Deletions cut 6 bases from V and 5 bases from J, with 16 bases between. Here the CDR3 DNA reads TGTGCCAGCAGCTCTAGGGGGAGCGAGACCGGGGAGCTGTTTTTT. Amino acid sequence: CASSSRGSETGELFF. Complete variable domain (other parts from reference TRBV28 and TRBJ2-2): DVKVTQSSRYLVKRTGEKVFLECVQDMDHENMFWYRQDPGLGLRLIYFSYDVKMKEKGDIPEGYSVSREKKERFSLILESASTNQTSMYLCASSSRGSETGELFFGEGSRLTVL.

The V and J genes are TRBV19 and TRBJ2-7; perhaps TRBD2 as D (6 bases). V dropped 3 bases and J dropped 6 bases, with 12 bases sitting between them. CDR1 and CDR2 (germline): LNHDA, SQIVND (reference sequence). There are 13 residues in the CDR3. CDR3 sequence (DNA): TGTGCCAGTAGTATTTACGGAGGGGCCGAGCAGTACTTC. This translates into CASSIYGGAEQYF.

This chain links TRBV9 with TRBJ2-5; maybe TRBD2 (6 bases). V lost 8 bases to trimming and J lost 2 bases, with 13 bases between them. Germline CDR1 reads SGDLS; CDR2 reads YYNGEE. The CDR3 has 13 amino acids. The CDR3 DNA follows: TGTGCCAGTTCGACTAGTATACAAGAGACCCAGTACTTC. It translates to CASSTSIQETQYF.

This clone has a handful of counts. This rearrangement joins TRBV30 to TRBJ1-5; maybe TRBD1 (5 bases). The CDR3 loop spans 13 amino acids. Germline loops: CDR1 GTSNPN, CDR2 SVGIG (reference sequence). The V end was cut by 7 bases, the J end by 4 bases, with 14 bases between. This chain's CDR3 is CAYQDGGNQPQHF. DNA for the CDR3: TGTGCCTACCAAGACGGGGGGAATCAGCCCCAGCATTTT.

The chain recombines TRBV18 with TRBJ2-7; D not resolved. V was pared by 2 bases and J by 0 bases, with 11 bases between. Germline-derived CDR1 and CDR2 are KGHSH and LQKENI. CDR3 size: 15 residues. DNA of the CDR3: TGTGCCAGCTCACCAACCGAGGTGAGCTCCTACGAGCAGTACTTC. Translating gives CASSPTEVSSYEQYF. Full variable domain (outside the CDR3, taken from reference TRBV18 and TRBJ2-7): NAGVMQNPRHLVRRRGQEARLRCSPMKGHSHVYWYRQLPEEGLKFMVYLQKENIIDESGMPKERFSAEFPKEGPSILRIQQVVRGDSAAYFCASSPTEVSSYEQYFGPGTRLTVT.

This chain uses TRBV7-2 with TRBJ2-1; the match to TRBD1 covers 7 bases. This CDR3 contains 15 residues. The ends lost 5 bases at V and 8 bases at J; junction bases unmatched: 12. Germline V lookup: CDR1 SGHTA, CDR2 FQGNSA. The CDR3 nucleotides read TGTGCCAGCAGCCCAGACCTACGACAGGGCCATGAGCAGTTCTTC. Its protein is CASSPDLRQGHEQFF. Looking up the rest from reference TRBV7-2 and TRBJ2-1 gives the full variable domain: GAGVSQSPSNKVTEKGKDVELRCDPISGHTALYWYRQSLGQGLEFLIYFQGNSAPDKSGLPSDRFSAERTGGSVSTLTIQRTQQEDSAVYLCASSPDLRQGHEQFFGPGTRLTVL.

This clone was observed a single time. The rearrangement uses TRBV11-2 and TRBJ2-2; 10 bases are shared with TRBD1. CDR1 and CDR2 (germline): SGHAT, FQNNGV. CDR3 length equals 17 residues. V trimming: 5 bases; J trimming: 4 bases; junction bases outside the gene matches: 10. This CDR3 reads CASSPKPGQGGTGELFF. The CDR3 DNA follows: TGTGCCAGCAGCCCCAAACCTGGACAGGGGGGCACCGGGGAGCTGTTTTTT.

This chain uses TRBV9 with TRBJ2-2; D gene unclear. Germline CDR1 and CDR2: SGDLS and YYNGEE. The V gene lost 0 bases and the J gene lost 3 bases, with 15 bases spanning the gap. This CDR3 contains 17 residues. The CDR3 loop reads CASSVGIRSDYTGELFF. The CDR3 DNA reads TGTGCCAGCAGCGTAGGGATCCGCAGCGACTACACCGGGGAGCTGTTTTTT. The full variable domain, with the rest looked up from reference TRBV9 and TRBJ2-2, is DSGVTQTPKHLITATGQRVTLRCSPRSGDLSVYWYQQSLDQGLQFLIQYYNGEERAKGNILERFSAQQFPDLHSELNLSSLELGDSALYFCASSVGIRSDYTGELFFGEGSRLTVL.

The CDR3: CASSQEMRGGNIQYF. The CDR3 DNA sequence: TGCGCCAGCAGCCAAGAAATGCGGGGGGGGAACATTCAGTACTTC. The chain employs TRBV4-1 and TRBJ2-4; 9 nucleotides match TRBD2. CDR1 is MGHRA, CDR2 YSYEKL, per germline. Trimming at V came to 0 bases and at J to 7 bases, leaving 4 bases not matched to a gene. The CDR3 is 15 amino acids.

This rearrangement joins TRBV5-1 to TRBJ2-7; possibly TRBD1 for D (5 bases). Trimming cost V 7 bases and J 4 bases, with 12 bases left between them. Per the germline V gene, CDR1 is SGHRS and CDR2 is YFSETQ. There are 12 residues in the CDR3. In nucleotides, the CDR3 is TGCGCCAGCCGCCCCGACAGTTACGAGCAGTACTTC. Translation: CASRPDSYEQYF.